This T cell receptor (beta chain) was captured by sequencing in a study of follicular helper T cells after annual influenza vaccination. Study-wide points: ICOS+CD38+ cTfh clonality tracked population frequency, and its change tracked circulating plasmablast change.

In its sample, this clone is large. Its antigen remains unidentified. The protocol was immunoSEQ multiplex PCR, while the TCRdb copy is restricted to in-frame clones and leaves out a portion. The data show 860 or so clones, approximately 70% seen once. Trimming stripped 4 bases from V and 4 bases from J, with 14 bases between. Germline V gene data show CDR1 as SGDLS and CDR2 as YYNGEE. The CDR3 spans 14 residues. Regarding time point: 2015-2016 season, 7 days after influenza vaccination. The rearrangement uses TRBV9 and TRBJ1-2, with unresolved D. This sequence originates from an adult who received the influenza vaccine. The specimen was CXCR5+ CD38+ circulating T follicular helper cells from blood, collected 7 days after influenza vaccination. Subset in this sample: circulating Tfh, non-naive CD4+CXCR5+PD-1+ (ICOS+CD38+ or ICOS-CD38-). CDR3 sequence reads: CASSRAPQSYGYTF. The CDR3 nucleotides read TGTGCCAGCAGCAGAGCCCCTCAGAGCTATGGCTACACCTTC.